The 8 T cell receptor beta chains listed next were all sequenced from one sample in a study of T-cell reconstitution after alpha-beta-depleted transplantation in children. TCRbeta library construction was performed incorporating unique molecular identifiers. TCRdb ran MiXCR on the PCR reads and lists one entry per CDR3 protein. The profile shows around 960,000 distinct CDR3 sequences, about 26% of them singletons. The sequencing here drew on PBMCs, mostly from graft donor cells, taken 360 days after TCRalphabeta/CD19-depleted stem cell transplant. Every receptor here comes from a boy younger than two who had a stem cell transplant for SCID, so the T cells may come from the graft donor.

This clonotype was seen more than once but under ten times. The rearrangement uses TRBV6-1 and TRBJ2-7; D gene uncertain. The V end lost 3 bases, the J end lost 0 bases, and 9 bases lay between the germline ends. This CDR3 is built from 14 residues. From germline, CDR1 is MNHNS and CDR2 SASEGT. The CDR3 DNA reads TGTGCCAGCAGTGAGGAAAGCGTCTCCTACGAGCAGTACTTC. It yields the protein CASSEESVSYEQYF.

This chain joins TRBV12-3 or TRBV12-4 and TRBJ2-2, with D tentatively TRBD1 (5 bases). The CDR3 is 15 amino acids. Trimming took off 7 bases at V and 0 bases at J, with 12 bases between the two ends. CDR3 DNA: TGTGCCAGCATGGTTTCAGGGCCGAACACCGGGGAGCTGTTTTTT. It translates to CASMVSGPNTGELFF.

The gene calls are TRBV7-9 and TRBJ2-2; D might be TRBD1 (5 bases). V was cut by 4 bases and J by 2 bases, with 8 bases left in between. CDR1 is SEHNR, CDR2 FQNEAQ, per germline (reference sequence). The CDR3 loop spans 14 amino acids. The CDR3 sequence: CASSSTENTGELFF. The CDR3 DNA follows: TGTGCCAGCAGCTCGACAGAAAACACCGGGGAGCTGTTTTTT.

The count of this clonotype is one. The chain recombines TRBV4-2 with TRBJ2-1; 10 bases map to TRBD2. The CDR3 consists of 20 residues. Germline assignment: CDR1 LGHNA and CDR2 YNFKEQ. The trim removed 1 base at V and 0 bases at J, leaving 12 bases unmatched. CDR3 nucleotides: TGTGCCAGCAGCCAAGTCCACCAGGGGCTAGCGGGGGTCTCCTACAATGAGCAGTTCTTC. Translating gives CASSQVHQGLAGVSYNEQFF.

This chain connects TRBV28 to TRBJ1-3; TRBD1 is a possible D gene (6 bases). V was shortened by 5 bases and J by 0 bases, with 14 bases between the two germline ends. The CDR3 runs 16 residues. Germline CDR1 and CDR2: MDHEN and SYDVKM. The CDR3 DNA follows: TGTGCCAGCAGTACCTGGACAGAGCTCTCTGGAAACACCATATATTTT. This encodes CASSTWTELSGNTIYF. The variable domain in full, with the rest retrieved from reference TRBV28 and TRBJ1-3, is DVKVTQSSRYLVKRTGEKVFLECVQDMDHENMFWYRQDPGLGLRLIYFSYDVKMKEKGDIPEGYSVSREKKERFSLILESASTNQTSMYLCASSTWTELSGNTIYFGEGSWLTVV.

Many counts were recorded for this clonotype. The rearrangement links TRBV5-1 to TRBJ1-1; a possible D gene is TRBD1 (6 bases). The V end was cut by 0 bases, the J end by 6 bases, with 12 bases between. The CDR3 covers 14 residues. Germline V gives CDR1 SGHRS, CDR2 YFSETQ. CDR3 coding DNA: TGCGCCAGCAGCTTGGACGGGGGACAATCTGAAGCTTTCTTT. It codes for CASSLDGGQSEAFF.

This clonotype was seen a handful of times. The V and J genes are TRBV4-3 and TRBJ1-1; perhaps TRBD1 as D (6 bases). Germline V lookup: CDR1 LGHNA, CDR2 YSLEER. The CDR3 contains 16 residues. V dropped 0 bases and J dropped 1 base, with 12 bases sitting between them. The CDR3 nucleotides are TGCGCCAGCAGCCAAGATGGGGGGCTCCGGAACACTGAAGCTTTCTTT. Amino acids: CASSQDGGLRNTEAFF.

V is TRBV7-9 and J is TRBJ2-3, with 9 bases identical to TRBD1. V shed 5 bases and J 3 bases; nucleotides not matched to a gene: 9. Per the germline V gene, CDR1 is SEHNR and CDR2 is FQNEAQ (reference sequence). The CDR3 runs 16 residues. The CDR3 DNA reads as TGTGCCAGCAGCGCAAGGGACAGGGTCTGGACAGATACGCAGTATTTT. It translates to CASSARDRVWTDTQYF.